Sequencing of this T cell receptor (beta chain) was carried out in a study of blood T cell repertoires in COVID-19 (TCRdb year 2020). Turning to the overall study: Samples covering the acute and convalescent phases of COVID-19 were provided by collaborators in the United States, Italy and Spain. The repertoires were made available in a free public database intended to serve as a resource for research on the immune response to SARS-CoV-2. The material from the prospective study consisted of cDNA or gDNA derived from T cells, B-cell-depleted T cells, or PBMCs. The samples were drawn from two sources: the first 160 participants of the ongoing ImmuneRACE study, and 1,254 subjects contributed by 6 global collaborators. The sample metadata nearly always contained a de-identified subject ID, COVID-19 status, age in years and sex. Where available, HLA class I and class II types were taken from metadata supplied by the sample provider and were not determined by assay-based typing. Subjects who had been exposed to COVID-19, were actively infected with it, or had recovered from it provided the deeply sampled blood TCRbeta repertoires that made up the dataset.

TCRbeta CDR3 regions were amplified from genomic DNA by means of the immunoSEQ Assay, a bias-controlled multiplex PCR. As for how the authors treated the data: The number of nucleated cells in each sample was estimated from the amplification of reference gene primers within the assay. To quantify the absolute abundance of each unique TCRbeta CDR3 rearrangement, sequence reads were collapsed and filtered. For each sample, productive Simpson clonality was calculated as the square root of Simpson's diversity index over productive rearrangements. TCRdb carries this immuneACCESS record with in-frame sequences only. Its versions omit some clonotypes, under half of them owing to an unresolved V gene in the studies checked, with the rest unexplained. The DNA was the basis for D and trimming; V, J and clone size are from that table. The table for this sample lists around 110,000 clones; 70% to 85% of them were counted only once. About 8% of the sample is taken by the ten largest.

From the cysteine up to the phenylalanine, the CDR3 has a length of 14 residues. The entry retains the CDR3 DNA only, 42 bases that are in frame from base 1. CDR1 and CDR2 are drawn from the germline V gene: SGHTA, FQGNSA. V loses 5 bases of germline sequence and J loses 1 base, and the interval between the two ends is 8 bases. Each collaborating institution followed its own protocols to collect whole blood in K2EDTA tubes. Collaborator samples were shipped for TCRbeta analysis as frozen whole blood, isolated PBMCs, or DNA extracted from either sample type. General study outcomes and caveats: How much clinical and demographic metadata was included differed by source and by participant, and the metadata was provided uncurated.

Comment on this clone: It has no known antigen specificity. No qualities accompany the bases; no much larger clone lies one base away.

Here the chain combines TRBV7-2 and TRBJ2-2; TRBD2 could be the D gene, as 5 bases match. Material for sequencing was peripheral blood. The sequence was collected from a man between 65 and 85 years old with active or convalescent COVID-19. The CDR3 reads CASSPSGNTGELFF. The sequenced DNA is TGTGCCAGCAGCCCCAGCGGGAACACCGGGGAGCTGTTTTTT.